This record concerns one T cell receptor (beta chain) sequence. This sample was included in a study of T cell responses to AZD1222 COVID-19 vaccine. The overall study: Timing groups of about 4 and about 12 weeks for second doses were pooled.

The data were produced by immunoSEQ multiplex PCR, yet TCRdb's version contains in-frame clones alone and is incomplete. The table has some 120,000 clones, approximately 90% seen once. CDR1 and CDR2 from the germline V gene are SGHTA and FQGNSA. The CDR3 spans 16 residues. V shed 5 bases, J shed 8 bases, and the junction held 10 bases outside the gene matches. The chain recombines TRBV7-2 with TRBJ2-1; 12 bases align to TRBD1. Here the sequenced sample was peripheral blood, taken on day 0 of AZD1222 vaccination. This TCR derives from an adult in good health. The CDR3: CASSKTGTGGFYEQFF. DNA for the CDR3: TGTGCCAGCAGCAAAACCGGGACAGGGGGCTTCTATGAGCAGTTCTTC.